This T cell receptor (beta chain) derives from a study of cytomegalovirus exposure and HLA in healthy donors. Study-level background: Within the Caucasian-associated ancestry cluster were roughly 79% of the approximately 400 genotyped donors. Whole-study findings and limits: Altogether, 160 or so TCR beta chains were recorded as cytomegalovirus-associated. Across donors, sequencing depth was assumed by presence/absence analyses to be roughly uniform.

Use of 60 Vbeta and 13 Jbeta primers characterized the PCR. Generated by immunoSEQ multiplex PCR, the TCRdb table keeps only in-frame clones and is missing some. The repertoire has 150,000 to 180,000 clones, 65% to 80% of them found once; the top ten carry about 2.8%. Details on this clone: Its antigen is as yet unknown.

Sequencing used PBMCs. This receptor was taken from a young man in good health and CMV-seronegative.

CDR3: CASSVRQDGVDEQFF. For the CDR3, the DNA is TGTGCCAGCAGCGTCAGACAGGACGGGGTCGATGAGCAGTTCTTC. V is TRBV9 and J is TRBJ2-1; D might be TRBD1 (6 bases). V gave up 2 bases and J gave up 8 bases, with 17 bases separating them. The CDR3 spans 15 residues. Germline CDR1 is SGDLS and CDR2 is YYNGEE.